This T cell receptor beta chain comes out of a study of cytomegalovirus exposure and HLA in healthy donors. Study overall: The roughly 120 validation repertoires used the same platform as the 600 to 750 first-cohort repertoires (as reported by a later analysis).

The donors were members of the roughly 130-subject validation cohort (separate from the roughly 670-subject first cohort). Germline CDR1 and CDR2: MNHGY and SAAAGT. The CDR3 length is 17 residues. The J segment lost 1 base and the V segment lost 2 bases, leaving 5 bases of the junction unmatched. Profiled with immunoSEQ multiplex PCR; TCRdb holds only in-frame clones, not every one. The sample holds roughly 60,000 clones, about 90% seen once. Sequenced material: PBMCs. This TCR was sampled from a woman aged 18-35 years in good health and CMV-seronegative. The J gene is TRBJ2-4, the V gene TRBV6-8, with 10 bases aligning to TRBD2. The CDR3 loop is CASSYLQRGGAKNIQYF. CDR3 coding DNA: TGTGCCAGCAGTTACCTTCAGCGGGGGGGGGCCAAAAACATTCAGTACTTC.